This T cell receptor (beta chain) emerged from a study of T-cell reconstitution after alpha-beta-depleted transplantation in children. Library preparation (for TCRbeta) was performed with unique molecular identifiers. TCRdb re-analysed the PCR reads in MiXCR, keeping a single row per CDR3 protein. The repertoire holds around 700,000 distinct CDR3 sequences, with around 13% as singletons. As for this clonotype: Its matching antigen is unknown.

CDR3 length: 16 amino acids. Germline V gene data show CDR1 as SEHNR and CDR2 as FQNEAQ (reference sequence). V was pared by 4 bases and J by 5 bases, with 21 bases between. Study-level points and caveats: Two months or so post-transplant, alpha-beta T cells reportedly derived from several hundred expanded graft clones.

Here the sequenced sample was PBMCs, taken before TCRalphabeta/CD19-depleted stem cell transplant. The sequence came from a girl aged 2 to 9 with congenital amegakaryocytic thrombocytopenia, due to receive a stem cell transplant. The chain has TRBV7-9 and TRBJ2-7, with TRBD2 as a possible D gene (6 bases). The CDR3 nucleotides read TGTGCCAGCAGCTCAACGGAGCGGGTGCCAAGCCACGAGCAGTACTTC. Its translation is CASSSTERVPSHEQYF.